The rows below give T cell receptor beta chains drawn from one sample of a study of T-cell memory formation after mild COVID-19. TCRdb reprocessed the 5' RACE reads via MiXCR and lists one record per CDR3 protein. The sample includes over 70,000 distinct CDR3 sequences, approximately 15% seen only once; the top ten take about two fifths. The sequenced material came from PBMCs or a T cell subset sorted from them (not recorded which). These receptors all come from a man younger than 35 who had mild COVID-19 (a few samples of this study predate the infection). Cell type and time point are not known. Each CDR3 is given without its conserved first and last residue.

j_call,v_call,cdr3_aa
TRBJ2-2,TRBV29-1,SVGDTAGELF
TRBJ1-5,TRBV6-9,ASKTTRSNQPQH
TRBJ2-3,TRBV12-3/TRBV12-4,ASSLMGQGDTQY
TRBJ2-5,TRBV5-1,ASSLEQRHLGETQY
TRBJ2-3,TRBV4-1,ASSLQGGSTQY
TRBJ2-5,TRBV27,AKPGQGRLVVETQY
TRBJ1-1,TRBV15,ATSRGGGQGSATEAF
TRBJ2-5,TRBV14,ASSQDASGQETQY
TRBJ2-1,TRBV4-3,ASSQGRWRQYNEQF
TRBJ2-1,TRBV7-9,ASSPTSGGEDEQF
TRBJ2-3,TRBV12-3/TRBV12-4,ASSSSQGLESTDTQY
TRBJ2-7,TRBV7-6,ASSLGSGGLPYEQY
TRBJ1-4,TRBV4-2,ASSQDSRIRWDEKLF
TRBJ2-7,TRBV27,ASSFLGRQY
TRBJ2-5,TRBV28,ASTLGAETQY
TRBJ1-1,TRBV7-2,ASSSGQGITEAF
TRBJ2-1,TRBV4-3,ASSQDQPYRDEQF
TRBJ2-5,TRBV29-1,SVDPDGVFQETQY
TRBJ2-3,TRBV18,ASTTGTASTDTQY
TRBJ2-7,TRBV5-6,ASRTGGFGEQY
TRBJ1-1,TRBV7-6,ASSLAPGVTEAF
TRBJ2-3,TRBV29-1,SVDGTGPRTDTQY
TRBJ1-1,TRBV4-3,ASSPTWLNTEAF
TRBJ2-7,TRBV14,ASSQTGSSYEQY
TRBJ2-2,TRBV9,ASSGTGAGELF
TRBJ2-3,TRBV10-2,ASSDRGPDTQY
TRBJ2-2,TRBV4-3,ASSQWVSSGELF
TRBJ2-1,TRBV6-2/TRBV6-3,ASSYGRGDWVNEQF
TRBJ2-3,TRBV30,AWSVSAFTDTQY
TRBJ1-6,TRBV5-6,ASSTRLDRVGRSPLH
TRBJ2-1,TRBV29-1,SGGTSGDEQF
TRBJ2-2,TRBV6-4,ASSDSPEGELF
TRBJ1-6,TRBV6-5,ASSFSRTGFYNSPLH
TRBJ2-1,TRBV19,ASLRAGGDNEQF
TRBJ2-1,TRBV3-1,ASSGTGWTYNEQF
TRBJ1-1,TRBV7-3,ASSLLSQGRTEAF
TRBJ1-2,TRBV4-1,ASSQYPRDRENYGYT
TRBJ1-1,TRBV11-1,ASSLPKKTAMNTEAF
TRBJ1-1,TRBV4-1,ASSSTGDEAF
TRBJ1-5,TRBV4-1,ASSRGGTGTQPQH
TRBJ2-1,TRBV5-1,ATSGTGGFGEQF